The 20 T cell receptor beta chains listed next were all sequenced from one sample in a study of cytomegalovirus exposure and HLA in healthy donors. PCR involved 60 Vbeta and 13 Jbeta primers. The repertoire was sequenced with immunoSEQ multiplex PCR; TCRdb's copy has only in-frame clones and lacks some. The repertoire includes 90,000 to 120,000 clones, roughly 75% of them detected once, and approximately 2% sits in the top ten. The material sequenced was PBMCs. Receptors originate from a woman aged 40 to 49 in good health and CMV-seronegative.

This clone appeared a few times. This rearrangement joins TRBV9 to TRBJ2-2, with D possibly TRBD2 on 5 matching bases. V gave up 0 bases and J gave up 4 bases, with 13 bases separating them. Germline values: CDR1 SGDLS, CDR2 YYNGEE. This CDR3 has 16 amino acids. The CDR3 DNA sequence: TGTGCCAGCAGCGTAGTTGGTAGCGTGGGCACCGGGGAGCTGTTTTTT. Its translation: CASSVVGSVGTGELFF.

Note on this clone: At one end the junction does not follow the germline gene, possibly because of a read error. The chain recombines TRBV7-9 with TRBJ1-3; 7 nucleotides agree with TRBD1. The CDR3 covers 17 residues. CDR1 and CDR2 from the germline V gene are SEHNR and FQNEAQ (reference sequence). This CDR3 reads CSSSYYKGTDSGNTIYF. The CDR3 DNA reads TGTTCCAGCAGCTATTACAAAGGGACAGACTCTGGAAACACCATATATTTT.

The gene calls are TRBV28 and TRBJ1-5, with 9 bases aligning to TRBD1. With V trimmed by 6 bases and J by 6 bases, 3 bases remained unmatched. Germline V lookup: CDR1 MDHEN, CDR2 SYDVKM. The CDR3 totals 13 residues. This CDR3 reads CASRSGQGQPQHF. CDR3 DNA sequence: TGTGCCAGCAGATCGGGACAGGGTCAGCCCCAGCATTTT.

CDR3 sequence: CASSLGVGDTDTQYF. CDR3 DNA sequence: TGTGCCAGCAGCCTTGGGGTAGGGGATACAGATACGCAGTATTTT. The chain has TRBV7-3 and TRBJ2-3; D might be TRBD1 (5 bases). This CDR3 has 15 residues. Germline CDR1 reads SGHTA; CDR2 reads FQGTGA. Deletions cut 5 bases from V and 3 bases from J, with 15 bases between.

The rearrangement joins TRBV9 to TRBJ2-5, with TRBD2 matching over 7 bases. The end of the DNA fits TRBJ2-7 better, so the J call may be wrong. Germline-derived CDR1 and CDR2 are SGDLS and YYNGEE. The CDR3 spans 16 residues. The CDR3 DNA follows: TGTGCCAGCAGCGTTTCCGGCGGGGGTGGTTTGTACGAGCAGTACTTC. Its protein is CASSVSGGGGLYEQYF.

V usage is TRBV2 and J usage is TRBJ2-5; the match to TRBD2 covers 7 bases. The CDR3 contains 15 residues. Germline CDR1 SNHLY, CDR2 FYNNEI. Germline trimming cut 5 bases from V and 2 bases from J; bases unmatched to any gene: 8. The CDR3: CASSPYGSGQETQYF. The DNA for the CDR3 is TGTGCCAGCAGTCCCTATGGTAGCGGGCAAGAGACCCAGTACTTC.

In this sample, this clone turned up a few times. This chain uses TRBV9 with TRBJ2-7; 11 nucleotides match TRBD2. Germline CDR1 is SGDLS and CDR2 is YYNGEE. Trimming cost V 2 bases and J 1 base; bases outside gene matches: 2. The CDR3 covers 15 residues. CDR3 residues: CASSVSSGRSYEQYF. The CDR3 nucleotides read TGTGCCAGCAGCGTTTCTAGCGGGAGGTCCTACGAGCAGTACTTC.

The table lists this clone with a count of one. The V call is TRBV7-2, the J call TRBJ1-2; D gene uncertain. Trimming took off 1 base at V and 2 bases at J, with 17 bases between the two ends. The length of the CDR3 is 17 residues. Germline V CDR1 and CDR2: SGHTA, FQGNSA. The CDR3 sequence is CASSLEASGSLNYGYTF. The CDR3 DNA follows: TGTGCCAGCAGCTTAGAGGCGAGTGGTAGCCTCAACTATGGCTACACCTTC.

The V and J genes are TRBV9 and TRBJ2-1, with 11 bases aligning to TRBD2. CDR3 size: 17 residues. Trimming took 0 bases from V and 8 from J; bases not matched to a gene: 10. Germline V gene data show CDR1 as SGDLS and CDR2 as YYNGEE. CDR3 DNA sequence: TGTGCCAGCAGCGTAGACATAGCGGGAGGGCTGTTGGATGAGCAGTTCTTC. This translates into CASSVDIAGGLLDEQFF.

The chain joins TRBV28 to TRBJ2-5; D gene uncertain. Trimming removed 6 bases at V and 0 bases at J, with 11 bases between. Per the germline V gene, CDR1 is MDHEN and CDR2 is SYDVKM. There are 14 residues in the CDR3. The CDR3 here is CASSRNTNQETQYF. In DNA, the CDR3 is TGTGCCAGCAGCCGAAACACTAACCAAGAGACCCAGTACTTC. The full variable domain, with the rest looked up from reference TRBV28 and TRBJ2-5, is DVKVTQSSRYLVKRTGEKVFLECVQDMDHENMFWYRQDPGLGLRLIYFSYDVKMKEKGDIPEGYSVSREKKERFSLILESASTNQTSMYLCASSRNTNQETQYFGPGTRLLVL.

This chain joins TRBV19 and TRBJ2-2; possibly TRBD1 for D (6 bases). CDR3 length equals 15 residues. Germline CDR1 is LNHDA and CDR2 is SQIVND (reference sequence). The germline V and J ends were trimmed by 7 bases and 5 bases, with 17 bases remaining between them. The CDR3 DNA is TGTGCCAGTATCTTATCGGACAGAGGGACCGGGGAGCTGTTTTTT. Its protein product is CASILSDRGTGELFF. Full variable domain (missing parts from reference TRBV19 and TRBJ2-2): DGGITQSPKYLFRKEGQNVTLSCEQNLNHDAMYWYRQDPGQGLRLIYYSQIVNDFQKGDIAEGYSVSREKKESFPLTVTSAQKNPTAFYLCASILSDRGTGELFFGEGSRLTVL.

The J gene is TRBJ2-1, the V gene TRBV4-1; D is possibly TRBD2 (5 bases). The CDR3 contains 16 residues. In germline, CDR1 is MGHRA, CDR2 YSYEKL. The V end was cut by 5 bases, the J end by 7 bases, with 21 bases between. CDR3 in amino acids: CASSKEGLRPRNEQFF. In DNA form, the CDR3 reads TGCGCCAGCAGCAAGGAAGGACTGAGACCTAGGAATGAGCAGTTCTTC.

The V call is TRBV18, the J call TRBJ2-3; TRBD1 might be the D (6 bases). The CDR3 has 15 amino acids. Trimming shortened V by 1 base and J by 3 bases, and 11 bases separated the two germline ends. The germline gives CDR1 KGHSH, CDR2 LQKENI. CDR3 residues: CASSPQGVPTDTQYF. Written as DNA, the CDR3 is TGTGCCAGCTCACCACAGGGGGTCCCTACAGATACGCAGTATTTT.

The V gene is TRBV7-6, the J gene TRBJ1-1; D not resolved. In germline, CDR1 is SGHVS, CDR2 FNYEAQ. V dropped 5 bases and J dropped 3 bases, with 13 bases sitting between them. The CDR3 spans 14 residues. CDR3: CASSRFGGDTEAFF. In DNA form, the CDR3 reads TGTGCCAGCAGCCGTTTCGGCGGAGACACTGAAGCTTTCTTT.

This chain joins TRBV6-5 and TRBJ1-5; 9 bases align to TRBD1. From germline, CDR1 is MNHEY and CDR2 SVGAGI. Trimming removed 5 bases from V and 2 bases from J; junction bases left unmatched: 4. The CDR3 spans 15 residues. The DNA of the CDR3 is TGTGCCAGCAGTAGAACAGGGGGCGGCAATCAGCCCCAGCATTTT. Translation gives CASSRTGGGNQPQHF.

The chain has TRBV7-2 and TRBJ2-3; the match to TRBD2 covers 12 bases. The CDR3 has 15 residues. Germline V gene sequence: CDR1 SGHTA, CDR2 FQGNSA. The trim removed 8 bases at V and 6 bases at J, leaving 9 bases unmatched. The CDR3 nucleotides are TGTGCCAGCTGTGTAAACGGACTAGCGGGGGATACGCAGTATTTT. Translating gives CASCVNGLAGDTQYF.

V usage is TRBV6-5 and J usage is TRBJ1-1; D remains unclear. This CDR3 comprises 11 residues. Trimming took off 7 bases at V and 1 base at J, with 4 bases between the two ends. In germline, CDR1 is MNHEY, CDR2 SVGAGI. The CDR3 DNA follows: TGTGCCAGCACCAAGAACACTGAAGCTTTCTTT. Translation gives CASTKNTEAFF.

Written as DNA, the CDR3 is TGTGCCAGCAGCCATCTTACGGTCCAAGAGACCCAGTACTTC. Its protein product is CASSHLTVQETQYF. The chain couples TRBV14 to TRBJ2-5; D call uncertain. CDR3 size: 14 residues. Germline V lookup: CDR1 SGHDN, CDR2 FVKESK. V was trimmed by 3 bases and J by 1 base, leaving 9 bases between them.

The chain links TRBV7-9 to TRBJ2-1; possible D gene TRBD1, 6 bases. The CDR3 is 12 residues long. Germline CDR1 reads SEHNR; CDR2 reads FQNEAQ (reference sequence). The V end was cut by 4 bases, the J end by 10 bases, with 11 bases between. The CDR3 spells CASSSTGFEQFF. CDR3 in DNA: TGTGCCAGCAGCTCGACAGGATTCGAGCAGTTCTTC. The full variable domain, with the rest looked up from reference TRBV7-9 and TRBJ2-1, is DTGVSQNPRHKITKRGQNVTFRCDPISEHNRLYWYRQTLGQGPEFLTYFQNEAQLEKSRLLSDRFSAERPKGSFSTLEIQRTEQGDSAMYLCASSSTGFEQFFGPGTRLTVL.

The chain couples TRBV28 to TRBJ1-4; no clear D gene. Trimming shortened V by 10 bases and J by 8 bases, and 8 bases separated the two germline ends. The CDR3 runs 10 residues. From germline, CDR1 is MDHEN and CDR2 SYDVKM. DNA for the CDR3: TGTGCCATAATGGCCGAAAAACTGTTTTTT. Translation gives CAIMAEKLFF.